This TCR beta chain was sequenced during a study of blood T cell repertoires in COVID-19. About the study: T cells, B-cell-depleted T cells, or PBMCs supplied cDNA or gDNA.

The V and J ends lost 3 bases and 5 bases, in that order; junction bases with no gene match: 6. The germline gives CDR1 DFQATT, CDR2 SNEGSKA (reference sequence). The CDR3 has 13 residues. Profiling relied on immunoSEQ multiplex PCR, and the TCRdb table lists in-frame clones only, not all of them. The sample lists under 300,000 clones, about 87% seen once, with approximately 3% in the top ten. This study enrolled people aged about 18 to 90 from under 25 US geographic areas. All recovered Cohort 3 donors got two negative PCRs, got clearance, or saw symptom resolution. The sequence was obtained from a woman between 45 and 60 years old who had recovered from COVID-19. Material: PBMCs or T cells enriched from blood (not recorded which). This chain connects TRBV20-1 to TRBJ2-5; 7 nucleotides match TRBD2. The DNA of the CDR3 is TGCAGTGCTAGTGGGAGGGGTGGGGAGACCCAGTACTTC. Amino acid sequence: CSASGRGGETQYF.